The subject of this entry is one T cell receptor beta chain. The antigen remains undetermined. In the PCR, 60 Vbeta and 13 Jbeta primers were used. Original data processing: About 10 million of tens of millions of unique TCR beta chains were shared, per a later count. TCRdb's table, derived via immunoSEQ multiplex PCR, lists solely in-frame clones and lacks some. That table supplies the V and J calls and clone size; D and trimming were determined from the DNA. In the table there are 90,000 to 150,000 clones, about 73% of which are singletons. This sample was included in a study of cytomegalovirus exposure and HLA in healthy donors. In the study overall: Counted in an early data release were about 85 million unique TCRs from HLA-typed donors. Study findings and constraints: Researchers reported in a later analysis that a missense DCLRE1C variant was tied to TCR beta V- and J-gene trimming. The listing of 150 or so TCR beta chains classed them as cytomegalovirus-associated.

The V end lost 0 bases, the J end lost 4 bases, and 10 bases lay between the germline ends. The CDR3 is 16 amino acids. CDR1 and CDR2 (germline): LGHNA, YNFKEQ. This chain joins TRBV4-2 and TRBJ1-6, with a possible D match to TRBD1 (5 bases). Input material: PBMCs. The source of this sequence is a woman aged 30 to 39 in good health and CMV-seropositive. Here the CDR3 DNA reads TGTGCCAGCAGCCAAGACAGGGCGGTGTATAATTCACCCCTCCACTTT. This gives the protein CASSQDRAVYNSPLHF.